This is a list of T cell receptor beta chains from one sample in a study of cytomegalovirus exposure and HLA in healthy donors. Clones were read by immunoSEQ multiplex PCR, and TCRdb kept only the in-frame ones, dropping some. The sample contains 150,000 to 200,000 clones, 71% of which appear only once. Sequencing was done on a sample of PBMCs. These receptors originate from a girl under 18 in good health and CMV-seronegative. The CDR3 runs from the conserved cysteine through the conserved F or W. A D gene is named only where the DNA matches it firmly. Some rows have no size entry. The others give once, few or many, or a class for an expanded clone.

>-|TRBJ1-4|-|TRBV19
TGTGCCAGTAGAACAGCTTCTAATGAAAAACTGTTTTTT
CASRTASNEKLFF
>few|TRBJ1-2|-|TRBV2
TGTGCCAGCAAGCGAGGCGGCTACACCTTC
CASKRGGYTF
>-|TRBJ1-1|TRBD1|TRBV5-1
TGCGCCAGCAGCTTTACCGGGACAGTGAACACTGAAGCTTTCTTT
CASSFTGTVNTEAFF
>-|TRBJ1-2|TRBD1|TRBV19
TGTGCCAGTAGTATCATGGACAGGGTGGACTATGGCTACACCTTC
CASSIMDRVDYGYTF
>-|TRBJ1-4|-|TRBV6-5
TGTGCCAGCAGTGGGAAGGGGACAATTAAGGAAAAACTGTTTTTT
CASSGKGTIKEKLFF
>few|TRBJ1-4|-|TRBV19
TGTGCCAGTATAGCCGGCCGGCCGAATGAAAAACTGTTTTTT
CASIAGRPNEKLFF
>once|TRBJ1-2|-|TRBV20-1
TGCAGTGCTCTTGAACTGGGCTACACCTTC
CSALELGYTF
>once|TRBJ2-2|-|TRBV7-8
TGTGCCAGCAGCTTACCACCGGGACGTCTGGGGGGGAACACCGGGGAGCTGTTTTTT
CASSLPPGRLGGNTGELFF
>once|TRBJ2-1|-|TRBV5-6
TGTGCCAGCACCTTCTGGAGGCTCTACAATGAGCAGTTCTTC
CASTFWRLYNEQFF
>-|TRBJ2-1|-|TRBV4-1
TGCGCCAGCAGCCCGCTCCCCGGGGAGTACTCCTACAATGAGCAGTTCTTC
CASSPLPGEYSYNEQFF
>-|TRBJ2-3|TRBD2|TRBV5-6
TGTGCCAGCAGCTTGAGGACTAGCGGGCGAACAGATACGCAGTATTTT
CASSLRTSGRTDTQYF
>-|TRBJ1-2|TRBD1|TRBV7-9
TGTGCCAGCAGCTTAGCGGGGGACAGATATCCCTATGGCTACACCTTC
CASSLAGDRYPYGYTF
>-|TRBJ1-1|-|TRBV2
TGTGCCAGCACTGTGAGGCAGGTGGGGCGAGCTTTCTTT
CASTVRQVGRAFF
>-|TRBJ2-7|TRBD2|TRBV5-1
TGCGCCAGCAGCTTGTCGGGACGGGGGGTCGGCTCCTACGAGCAGTACTTC
CASSLSGRGVGSYEQYF